The clone carrying this TCR beta chain was counted a few times. This record belongs to a study of T cells after yellow fever vaccination. V was cut by 1 base and J by 9 bases, with 13 bases left in between. The CDR3 has 14 residues. Germline lookup yields CDR1 SGHTA and CDR2 FQGNSA. TCR cDNA, made by 5'RACE template switching, carried an added universal primer site and UMIs. From the 5' RACE reads, TCRdb called clonotypes with MiXCR, one entry per CDR3 protein. The profile shows 300,000 or so distinct CDR3 sequences, 10% to 15% of them singletons. The sequencing used CD4+ T cells sorted from PBMCs, collected 45 days after the yellow fever booster vaccination. The receptor's source is a man aged 25 to 40 who received the YFV17D yellow fever vaccine. The chain recombines TRBV7-2 with TRBJ2-1; D is perhaps TRBD1 or TRBD2 (6 bases each). CDR3 in DNA: TGTGCCAGCAGCTTAGGATGGGGGCGGGGTGAGCAGTTCTTC. It yields the protein CASSLGWGRGEQFF.